The clone carrying this T cell receptor beta chain was seen many times. Its specificity is unknown. TCRdb recomputed calls from the 5' RACE reads with MiXCR, one row per CDR3 protein. The sample consists of roughly 240,000 distinct CDR3 sequences, 5.5% to 8% of them appearing once. The data are from a study of identical twins. Overall study findings and caveats: Invariant cells of the MAIT and iNKT types might have partly distorted the zero-insertion analyses.

V gave up 4 bases and J gave up 1 base; unmatched junction bases: 7. The CDR3 is 16 residues long. Germline CDR1 SGDLS, CDR2 YYNGEE. Separately, the same data were catalogued under a study of yellow fever vaccine responses in identical twins.

Sequencing was carried out using memory (CD45RO+) T cells sorted from blood. The TCR was taken from a woman aged 18-35 years in good health. V usage is TRBV9 and J usage is TRBJ2-3; 9 nucleotides line up with TRBD2. DNA of the CDR3: TGTGCCAGCAGCTCACATCCTAGCGGGGGCACAGATACGCAGTATTTT. It is translated as CASSSHPSGGTDTQYF.